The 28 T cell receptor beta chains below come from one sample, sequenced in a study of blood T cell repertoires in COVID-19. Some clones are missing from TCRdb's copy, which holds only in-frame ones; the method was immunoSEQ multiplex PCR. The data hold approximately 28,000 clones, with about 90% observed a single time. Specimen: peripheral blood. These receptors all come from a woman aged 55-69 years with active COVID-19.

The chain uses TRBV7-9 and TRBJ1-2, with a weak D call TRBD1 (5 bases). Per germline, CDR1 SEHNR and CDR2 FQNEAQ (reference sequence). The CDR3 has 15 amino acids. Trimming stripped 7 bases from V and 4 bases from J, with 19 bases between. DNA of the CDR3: TGTGCCAGCACCCTGTCCGGGGGGTCGACCTATGGCTACACCTTC. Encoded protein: CASTLSGGSTYGYTF.

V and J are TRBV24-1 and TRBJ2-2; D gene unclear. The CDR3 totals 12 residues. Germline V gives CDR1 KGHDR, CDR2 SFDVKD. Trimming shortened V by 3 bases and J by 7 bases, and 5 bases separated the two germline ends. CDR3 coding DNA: TGTGCCACCAGTGATGTATACGGGGAGCTGTTTTTT. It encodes CATSDVYGELFF.

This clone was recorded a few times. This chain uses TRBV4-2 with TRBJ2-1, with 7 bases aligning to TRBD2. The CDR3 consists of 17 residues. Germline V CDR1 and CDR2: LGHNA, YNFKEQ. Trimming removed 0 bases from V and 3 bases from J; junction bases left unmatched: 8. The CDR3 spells CASSQEGDASGYNEQFF. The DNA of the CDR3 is TGTGCCAGCAGCCAAGAGGGGGATGCTAGCGGCTACAATGAGCAGTTCTTC.

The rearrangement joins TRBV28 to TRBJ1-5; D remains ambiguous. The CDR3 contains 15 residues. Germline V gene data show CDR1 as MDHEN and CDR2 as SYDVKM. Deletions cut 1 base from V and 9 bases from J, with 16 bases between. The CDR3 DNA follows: TGTGCCAGCAGTTTATTTTCGAGGTACTCCCGGCCCCAGCATTTT. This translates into CASSLFSRYSRPQHF. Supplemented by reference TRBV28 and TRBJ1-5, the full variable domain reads DVKVTQSSRYLVKRTGEKVFLECVQDMDHENMFWYRQDPGLGLRLIYFSYDVKMKEKGDIPEGYSVSREKKERFSLILESASTNQTSMYLCASSLFSRYSRPQHFGDGTRLSIL.

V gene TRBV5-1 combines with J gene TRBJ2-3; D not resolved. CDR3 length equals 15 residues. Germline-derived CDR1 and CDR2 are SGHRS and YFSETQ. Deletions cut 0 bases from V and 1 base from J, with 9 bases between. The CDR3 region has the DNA TGCGCCAGCAGCTTGGGCAGGCCTGGCACAGATACGCAGTATTTT. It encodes CASSLGRPGTDTQYF.

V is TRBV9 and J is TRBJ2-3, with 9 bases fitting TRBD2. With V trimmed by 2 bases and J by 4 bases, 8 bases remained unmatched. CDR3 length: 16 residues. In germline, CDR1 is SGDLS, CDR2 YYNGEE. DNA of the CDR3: TGTGCCAGCAGCGTGGTTAGCGGGAGTGGGGCAGATACGCAGTATTTT. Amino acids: CASSVVSGSGADTQYF.

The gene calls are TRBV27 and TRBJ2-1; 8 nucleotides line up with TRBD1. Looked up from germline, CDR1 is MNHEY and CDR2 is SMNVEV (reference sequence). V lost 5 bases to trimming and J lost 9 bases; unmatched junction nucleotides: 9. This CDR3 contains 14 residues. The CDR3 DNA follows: TGTGCCAGCAGTCCCACCGACAGGGGACGTGAGCAGTTCTTC. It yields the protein CASSPTDRGREQFF.

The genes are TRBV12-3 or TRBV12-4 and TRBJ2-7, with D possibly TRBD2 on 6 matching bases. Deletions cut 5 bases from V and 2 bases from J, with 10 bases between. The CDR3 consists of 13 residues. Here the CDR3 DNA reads TGTGCCAGCAGTCGACTAGGGACCTACGAGCAGTACTTC. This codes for CASSRLGTYEQYF.

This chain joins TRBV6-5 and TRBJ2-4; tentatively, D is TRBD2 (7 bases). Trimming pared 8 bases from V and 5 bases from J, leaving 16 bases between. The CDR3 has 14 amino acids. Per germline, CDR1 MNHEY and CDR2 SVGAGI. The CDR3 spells CASRAGGGQNIQYF. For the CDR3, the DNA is TGTGCCAGCCGGGCCGGCGGGGGCCAAAACATTCAGTACTTC.

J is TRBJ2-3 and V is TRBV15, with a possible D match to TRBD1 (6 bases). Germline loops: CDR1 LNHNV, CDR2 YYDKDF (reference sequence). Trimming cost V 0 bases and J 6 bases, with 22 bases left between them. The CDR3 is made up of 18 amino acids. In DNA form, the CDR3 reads TGTGCCACCAGCAGAGATCGGGCAGGGGCCACAATCATCGATACGCAGTATTTT. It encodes CATSRDRAGATIIDTQYF.

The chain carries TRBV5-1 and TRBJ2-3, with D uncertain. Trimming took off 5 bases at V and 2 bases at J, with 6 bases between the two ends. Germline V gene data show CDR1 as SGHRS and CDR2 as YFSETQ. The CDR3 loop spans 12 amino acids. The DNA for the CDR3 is TGCGCCAGCAGTCGTTTCACAGATACGCAGTATTTT. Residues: CASSRFTDTQYF.

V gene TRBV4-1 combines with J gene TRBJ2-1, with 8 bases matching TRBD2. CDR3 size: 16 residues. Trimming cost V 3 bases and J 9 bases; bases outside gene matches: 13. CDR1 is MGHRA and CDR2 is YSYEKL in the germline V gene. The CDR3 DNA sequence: TGCGCCAGCAGCCAGGGAGCGGGAGACGGTGGGGCTGAGCAGTTCTTC. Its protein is CASSQGAGDGGAEQFF.

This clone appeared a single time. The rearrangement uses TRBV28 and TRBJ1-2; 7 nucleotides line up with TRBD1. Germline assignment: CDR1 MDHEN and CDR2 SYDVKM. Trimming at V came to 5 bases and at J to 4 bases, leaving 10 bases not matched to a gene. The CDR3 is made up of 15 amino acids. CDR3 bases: TGTGCCAGCAGTCCCCGGGACAGTTCCCGCTATGGCTACACCTTC. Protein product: CASSPRDSSRYGYTF.

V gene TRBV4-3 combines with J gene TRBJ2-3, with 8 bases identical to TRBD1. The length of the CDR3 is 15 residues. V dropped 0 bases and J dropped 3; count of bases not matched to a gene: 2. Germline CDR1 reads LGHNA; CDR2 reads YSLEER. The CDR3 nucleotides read TGCGCCAGCAGCCAAGACAGGGGGCAAACAGATACGCAGTATTTT. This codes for CASSQDRGQTDTQYF.

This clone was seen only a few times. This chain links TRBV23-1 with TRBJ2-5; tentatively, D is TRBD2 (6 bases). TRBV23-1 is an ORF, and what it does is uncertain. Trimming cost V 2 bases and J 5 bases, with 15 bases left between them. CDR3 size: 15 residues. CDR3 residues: CASSQPSAGRETQYF. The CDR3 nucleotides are TGCGCCAGCAGTCAACCATCCGCAGGGAGGGAGACCCAGTACTTC.

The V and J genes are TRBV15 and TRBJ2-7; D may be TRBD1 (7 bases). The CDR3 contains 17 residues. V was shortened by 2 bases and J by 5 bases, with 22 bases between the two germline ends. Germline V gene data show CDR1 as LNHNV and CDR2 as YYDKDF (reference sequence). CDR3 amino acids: CATSRNARGAGSHEQYF. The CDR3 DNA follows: TGTGCCACCAGCAGAAACGCCAGGGGGGCGGGATCCCACGAGCAGTACTTC.

This CDR3 is CAWKLAGGWDYEQYF. Here the CDR3 DNA reads TGTGCCTGGAAACTAGCGGGAGGATGGGACTACGAGCAGTACTTC. The chain couples TRBV30 to TRBJ2-7, with 12 bases fitting TRBD2. Germline V lookup: CDR1 GTSNPN, CDR2 SVGIG (reference sequence). The ends lost 4 bases at V and 3 bases at J; junction bases unmatched: 7. The CDR3 spans 15 residues.

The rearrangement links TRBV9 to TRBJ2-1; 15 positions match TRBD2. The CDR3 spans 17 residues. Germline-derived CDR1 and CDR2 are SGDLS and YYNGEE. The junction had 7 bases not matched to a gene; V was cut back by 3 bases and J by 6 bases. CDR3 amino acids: CASSAGLAGGFGNEQFF. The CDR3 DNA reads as TGTGCCAGCAGCGCTGGACTAGCGGGAGGGTTTGGCAATGAGCAGTTCTTC.

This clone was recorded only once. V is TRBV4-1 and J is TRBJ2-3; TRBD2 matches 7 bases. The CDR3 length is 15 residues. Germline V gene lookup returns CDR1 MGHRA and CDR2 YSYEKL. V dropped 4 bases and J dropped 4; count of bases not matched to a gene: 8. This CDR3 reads CASSRLAGVADTQYF. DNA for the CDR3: TGCGCCAGCAGCCGGCTCGCGGGAGTGGCAGATACGCAGTATTTT.

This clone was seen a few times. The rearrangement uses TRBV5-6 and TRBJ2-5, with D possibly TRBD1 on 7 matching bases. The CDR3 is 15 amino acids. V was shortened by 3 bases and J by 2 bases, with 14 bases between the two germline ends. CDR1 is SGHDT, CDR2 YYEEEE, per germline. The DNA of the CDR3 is TGTGCCAGCAGCTACTCAGGGGGGATTCAAGAGACCCAGTACTTC. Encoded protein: CASSYSGGIQETQYF.

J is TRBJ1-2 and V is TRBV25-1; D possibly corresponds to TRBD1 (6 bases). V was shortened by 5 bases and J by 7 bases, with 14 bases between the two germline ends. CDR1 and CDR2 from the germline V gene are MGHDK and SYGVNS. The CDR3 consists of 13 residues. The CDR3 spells CASSTRGITGYTF. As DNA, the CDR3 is TGTGCCAGCAGTACCAGGGGCATAACTGGCTACACCTTC.

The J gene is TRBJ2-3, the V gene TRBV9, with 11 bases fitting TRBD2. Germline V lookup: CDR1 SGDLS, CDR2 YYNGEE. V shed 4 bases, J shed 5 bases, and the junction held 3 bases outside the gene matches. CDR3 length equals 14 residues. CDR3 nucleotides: TGTGCCAGCAGCACTAGCGGGAGTATAGATACGCAGTATTTT. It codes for CASSTSGSIDTQYF. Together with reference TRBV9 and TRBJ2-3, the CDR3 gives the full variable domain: DSGVTQTPKHLITATGQRVTLRCSPRSGDLSVYWYQQSLDQGLQFLIQYYNGEERAKGNILERFSAQQFPDLHSELNLSSLELGDSALYFCASSTSGSIDTQYFGPGTRLTVL.

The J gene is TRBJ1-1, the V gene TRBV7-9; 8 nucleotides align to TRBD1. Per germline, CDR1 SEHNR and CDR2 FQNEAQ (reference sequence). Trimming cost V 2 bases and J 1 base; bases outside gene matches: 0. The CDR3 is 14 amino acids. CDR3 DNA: TGTGCCAGCAGCTTACAGGGGGCGAACACTGAAGCTTTCTTT. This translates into CASSLQGANTEAFF.

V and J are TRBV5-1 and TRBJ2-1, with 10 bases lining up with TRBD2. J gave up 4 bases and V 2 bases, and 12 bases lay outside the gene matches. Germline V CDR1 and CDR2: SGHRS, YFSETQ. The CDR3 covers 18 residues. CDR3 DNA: TGCGCCAGCAGCTTTAGGCTAGCGGGAGCGGTAGGGTACAATGAGCAGTTCTTC. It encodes CASSFRLAGAVGYNEQFF. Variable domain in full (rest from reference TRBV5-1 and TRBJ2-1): KAGVTQTPRYLIKTRGQQVTLSCSPISGHRSVSWYQQTPGQGLQFLFEYFSETQRNKGNFPGRFSGRQFSNSRSEMNVSTLELGDSALYLCASSFRLAGAVGYNEQFFGPGTRLTVL.

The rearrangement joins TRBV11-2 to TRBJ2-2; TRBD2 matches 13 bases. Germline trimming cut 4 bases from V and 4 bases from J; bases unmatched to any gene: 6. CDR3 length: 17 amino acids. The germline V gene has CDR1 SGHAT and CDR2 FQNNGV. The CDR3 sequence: CASSSLAGGPGTGELFF. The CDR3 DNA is TGTGCCAGCAGCTCACTAGCGGGAGGGCCGGGCACCGGGGAGCTGTTTTTT.

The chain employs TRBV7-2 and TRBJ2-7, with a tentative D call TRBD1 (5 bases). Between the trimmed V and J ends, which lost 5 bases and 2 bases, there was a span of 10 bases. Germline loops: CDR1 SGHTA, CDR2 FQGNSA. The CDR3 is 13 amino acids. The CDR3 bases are TGTGCCAGCAGCCGACAGCCAGCCTACGAGCAGTACTTC. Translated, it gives CASSRQPAYEQYF. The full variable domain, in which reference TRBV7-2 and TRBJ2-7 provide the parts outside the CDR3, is GAGVSQSPSNKVTEKGKDVELRCDPISGHTALYWYRQSLGQGLEFLIYFQGNSAPDKSGLPSDRFSAERTGGSVSTLTIQRTQQEDSAVYLCASSRQPAYEQYFGPGTRLTVT.

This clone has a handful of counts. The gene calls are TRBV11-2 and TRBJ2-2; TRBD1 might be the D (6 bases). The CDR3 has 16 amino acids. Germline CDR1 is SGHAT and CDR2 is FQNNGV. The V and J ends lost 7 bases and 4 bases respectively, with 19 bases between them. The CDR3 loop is CASTASNRAGTGELFF. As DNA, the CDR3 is TGTGCCAGCACCGCATCAAACAGGGCGGGCACCGGGGAGCTGTTTTTT.

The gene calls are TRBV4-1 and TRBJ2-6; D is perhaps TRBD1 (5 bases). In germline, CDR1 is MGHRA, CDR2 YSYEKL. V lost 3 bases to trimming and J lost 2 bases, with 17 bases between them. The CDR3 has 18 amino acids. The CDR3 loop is CASSHGPGPSAGANVLTF. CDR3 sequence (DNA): TGCGCCAGCAGCCACGGGCCAGGGCCCTCTGCTGGGGCCAACGTCCTGACTTTC.